This TCR beta chain comes out of a study of CD8 T cells in ankylosing spondylitis. General observations from the study: Earlier studies detected some motif variants in reactive arthritis synovial fluid and blood.

TCRdb analysed the 5' RACE reads with MiXCR anew, one entry per CDR3 protein. The table has about 280,000 distinct CDR3 sequences, 15% to 20% seen once. There are many counts of this clonotype. Its antigen is currently unknown. Sequencing was carried out using blood, either unsorted or a sorted T cell fraction (not recorded which). This receptor was taken from a male donor with ankylosing spondylitis or in good health (not recorded which).

CDR3 coding DNA: TGCAGCGTGGACAGTACCTACAATGAGCAGTTCTTC. Protein sequence: CSVDSTYNEQFF. The chain links TRBV29-1 to TRBJ2-1; possibly TRBD1 for D (6 bases). The CDR3 runs 12 residues. The ends were cut back, 6 bases at V and 2 bases at J, with 8 bases in the middle. Germline-derived CDR1 and CDR2 are SQVTM and ANQGSEA.